The 21 T cell receptor beta chains in this list originate from one sample, sequenced in a study of blood T cell repertoires in COVID-19. The method was immunoSEQ multiplex PCR; TCRdb's version includes in-frame clones alone and lacks a portion of them. The sample includes approximately 320,000 clones, 75% to 85% of them seen just once. Sequenced sample: peripheral blood. These receptors were taken from a human donor in a cohort sampled during active COVID-19.

This chain links TRBV5-6 with TRBJ1-3; no clear D gene. This CDR3 has 18 amino acids. CDR1 and CDR2 from the germline V gene are SGHDT and YYEEEE. Deletions cut 4 bases from V and 0 bases from J, with 20 bases between. The CDR3 DNA reads as TGTGCCAGCAGCAAAACTGGGCCCCCTATTCGCTCTGGAAACACCATATATTTT. Encoded protein: CASSKTGPPIRSGNTIYF. Full variable domain (rest looked up from reference TRBV5-6 and TRBJ1-3): DAGVTQSPTHLIKTRGQQVTLRCSPKSGHDTVSWYQQALGQGPQFIFQYYEEEERQRGNFPDRFSGHQFPNYSSELNVNALLLGDSALYLCASSKTGPPIRSGNTIYFGEGSWLTVV.

The V and J genes are TRBV6-5 and TRBJ1-3, with unresolved D. This CDR3 comprises 11 residues. V dropped 10 bases and J dropped 3 bases, with 7 bases sitting between them. Germline CDR1 and CDR2: MNHEY and SVGAGI. The CDR3 region has the DNA TGTGCCACCGGGATTGGAAACACCATATATTTT. It yields the protein CATGIGNTIYF.

The V and J genes are TRBV2 and TRBJ2-7; the match to TRBD1 covers 7 bases. CDR3 length equals 15 residues. Losses at the gene ends were 4 bases for V and 2 bases for J; bases not matched to a gene: 8. Germline V lookup: CDR1 SNHLY, CDR2 FYNNEI. The CDR3 nucleotides are TGTGCCAGCAGTGGGGCGACAGGGAAAACCTACGAGCAGTACTTC. Amino acids: CASSGATGKTYEQYF.

This clone was seen a few times. The chain carries TRBV7-8 and TRBJ1-5; 7 bases agree with TRBD1. The CDR3 has 16 amino acids. The germline V gene encodes CDR1 SGHVS and CDR2 FQNEAQ. V dropped 5 bases and J dropped 5; count of bases not matched to a gene: 12. CDR3 region: CASSPTYPTGDQPQHF. CDR3 nucleotide sequence: TGTGCCAGCAGCCCTACGTACCCAACAGGGGATCAGCCCCAGCATTTT. Using reference TRBV7-8 and TRBJ1-5 for the parts outside the CDR3, the full variable domain is GAGVSQSPRYKVAKRGQDVALRCDPISGHVSLFWYQQALGQGPEFLTYFQNEAQLDKSGLPSDRFFAERPEGSVSTLKIQRTQQEDSAVYLCASSPTYPTGDQPQHFGDGTRLSIL.

This chain joins TRBV2 and TRBJ1-1; no clear D gene. V was clipped by 5 bases and J by 3 bases, with 7 bases between them. This CDR3 spans 12 amino acids. Germline lookup yields CDR1 SNHLY and CDR2 FYNNEI. CDR3 region: CASSQDYTEAFF. The CDR3 DNA follows: TGTGCCAGCAGTCAGGACTACACTGAAGCTTTCTTT.

The genes are TRBV19 and TRBJ1-3; 11 bases align to TRBD1. This CDR3 region has 18 residues. Trimming took 5 bases from V and 2 from J; bases not matched to a gene: 11. Germline-derived CDR1 and CDR2 are LNHDA and SQIVND (reference sequence). CDR3: CASSLFSGTGGTGNTIYF. DNA for the CDR3: TGTGCCAGTAGTCTCTTCTCCGGGACAGGGGGAACTGGAAACACCATATATTTT.

This chain connects TRBV24-1 to TRBJ2-3; D is possibly TRBD2 (6 bases). Germline CDR1 reads KGHDR; CDR2 reads SFDVKD. Trimming pared 4 bases from V and 6 bases from J, leaving 13 bases between. The CDR3 covers 14 residues. The CDR3 region has the DNA TGTGCCACCAGTGACCCCCTTCGGGGGGATACGCAGTATTTT. Translated: CATSDPLRGDTQYF.

This chain uses TRBV12-3 or TRBV12-4 with TRBJ2-7, with 9 bases that match TRBD1. V lost 6 bases, J lost 6 bases, and 6 bases stayed unmatched. The CDR3 is 13 residues long. The CDR3 nucleotides read TGTGCCAGCAGGCGGGACAGGGAGGTCGAGCAGTACTTC. Its translation: CASRRDREVEQYF.

The chain couples TRBV5-1 to TRBJ1-5, with TRBD1 matching 8 bases. CDR1 is SGHRS and CDR2 is YFSETQ in the germline V gene. CDR3 length equals 14 residues. V lost 4 bases and J lost 9; bases outside the gene matches: 9. The CDR3 DNA reads TGCGCCAGCAGCCCTGGACAGGGATTAAGGCCCCAGCATTTT. This gives the protein CASSPGQGLRPQHF.

This sequence joins TRBV19 and TRBJ1-5, with 7 bases lining up with TRBD1. There are 13 residues in the CDR3. V dropped 5 bases and J dropped 7; count of bases not matched to a gene: 5. CDR1 is LNHDA and CDR2 is SQIVND in the germline V gene (reference sequence). The DNA for the CDR3 is TGTGCCAGTAGTTACAGGGGCGGACAGCCCCAGCATTTT. This gives the protein CASSYRGGQPQHF.

The genes are TRBV2 and TRBJ1-2, with D possibly matching TRBD1 (6 bases). Trimming pared 4 bases from V and 2 bases from J, leaving 17 bases between. CDR3 size: 16 residues. Germline values: CDR1 SNHLY, CDR2 FYNNEI. CDR3 amino acids: CASSGIRQEENYGYTF. For the CDR3, the DNA is TGTGCCAGCAGTGGGATAAGACAGGAGGAAAACTATGGCTACACCTTC. The variable domain in full, completed from reference TRBV2 and TRBJ1-2, reads EPEVTQTPSHQVTQMGQEVILRCVPISNHLYFYWYRQILGQKVEFLVSFYNNEISEKSEIFDDQFSVERPDGSNFTLKIRSTKLEDSAMYFCASSGIRQEENYGYTFGSGTRLTVV.

CDR3 sequence: CASSMRTDRYGYTF. CDR3 bases: TGTGCCAGCAGCATGAGGACAGACCGCTATGGCTACACCTTC. V gene TRBV7-2 combines with J gene TRBJ1-2; D might be TRBD1 (6 bases). This CDR3 comprises 14 residues. Looked up from germline, CDR1 is SGHTA and CDR2 is FQGNSA. V was pared by 5 bases and J by 4 bases, with 14 bases between.

This clone appeared a single time. The chain employs TRBV3-1 (or the pseudogene TRBV3-2) and TRBJ1-6; TRBD1 agrees at 9 bases. Trimming took 1 base from V and 7 from J; bases not matched to a gene: 2. Germline V gene data show CDR1 as LGHDT and CDR2 as YNNKEL (reference sequence). The CDR3 length is 15 residues. CDR3 sequence (DNA): TGTGCCAGCAGCCAAGGGGACAGGGCCAATTCACCCCTCCACTTT. It translates to CASSQGDRANSPLHF.

The chain uses TRBV24-1 and TRBJ1-2, with a weak D call TRBD1 (6 bases). The CDR3 contains 14 residues. The V end was cut by 2 bases, the J end by 5 bases, with 11 bases between. Germline-derived CDR1 and CDR2 are KGHDR and SFDVKD. The CDR3: CATSDSRDIYGYTF. In nucleotides, the CDR3 is TGTGCCACCAGTGATTCCCGGGACATTTATGGCTACACCTTC.

A few counts support this clone. The chain couples TRBV7-6 to TRBJ1-1, with TRBD1 matching over 10 bases. The CDR3 loop spans 14 amino acids. CDR1 and CDR2 (germline): SGHVS, FNYEAQ. V lost 4 bases to trimming and J lost 4 bases; unmatched junction nucleotides: 3. In DNA form, the CDR3 reads TGTGCCAGCAGCTCGGGACAGGGGACCACTGAAGCTTTCTTT. Amino acid sequence: CASSSGQGTTEAFF. Full variable domain (rest looked up from reference TRBV7-6 and TRBJ1-1): GAGVSQSPRYKVTKRGQDVALRCDPISGHVSLYWYRQALGQGPEFLTYFNYEAQQDKSGLPNDRFSAERPEGSISTLTIQRTEQRDSAMYRCASSSGQGTTEAFFGQGTRLTVV.

The chain is built from TRBV12-3 or TRBV12-4 and TRBJ1-2; a possible D gene is TRBD1 (5 bases). This CDR3 contains 12 residues. V was shortened by 6 bases and J by 7 bases, with 12 bases between the two germline ends. CDR3 amino acids: CASSFLGGGYTF. The CDR3 DNA follows: TGTGCCAGCAGCTTCCTCGGGGGTGGCTACACCTTC.

The chain combines TRBV5-3 with TRBJ2-7, with D unresolved. TRBV5-3 is an ORF; its function is uncertain. V was trimmed by 2 bases and J by 0 bases, leaving 3 bases between them. The CDR3 is 12 amino acids. CDR3 sequence (DNA): TGTGCCAGAAGCTTCTTCTCCTACGAGCAGTACTTC. Its translation: CARSFFSYEQYF.

The chain combines TRBV14 with TRBJ2-5; 8 bases agree with TRBD2. With V trimmed by 1 base and J by 5 bases, 6 bases remained unmatched. The CDR3 loop spans 15 amino acids. Germline CDR1 reads SGHDN; CDR2 reads FVKESK. The CDR3 coding sequence is TGTGCCAGCAGCCAAGGTGGCGGGAGGCTGGAGACCCAGTACTTC. As protein: CASSQGGGRLETQYF.

The CDR3 region has the DNA TGTGCCAGCAGCCTCGGAGGGCTGGGTTACAATGAGCAGTTCTTC. Protein sequence: CASSLGGLGYNEQFF. The chain couples TRBV11-3 to TRBJ2-1; possibly TRBD2 for D (6 bases). The CDR3 consists of 15 residues. With 5 bases removed from V and 4 bases from J, the gap between germline ends came to 15 bases. Germline values: CDR1 SGHNT, CDR2 YENEEA.

As DNA, the CDR3 is TGTGCCAGCAGTTTAGGGGCCATTTACACTGAAGCTTTCTTT. This codes for CASSLGAIYTEAFF. The chain employs TRBV27 and TRBJ1-1, with a weak D call TRBD1 (5 bases). Per the germline V gene, CDR1 is MNHEY and CDR2 is SMNVEV (reference sequence). Trimming pared 2 bases from V and 3 bases from J, leaving 10 bases between. This CDR3 has 14 amino acids.

This sequence joins TRBV10-3 and TRBJ1-2; 7 positions match TRBD1. Trimming at V came to 5 bases and at J to 9 bases, leaving 6 bases not matched to a gene. Germline CDR1 and CDR2: ENHRY and SYGVKD. The CDR3 contains 12 residues. CDR3: CAISYDRARYTF. Written as DNA, the CDR3 is TGTGCCATCAGTTACGACAGGGCGCGCTACACCTTC.